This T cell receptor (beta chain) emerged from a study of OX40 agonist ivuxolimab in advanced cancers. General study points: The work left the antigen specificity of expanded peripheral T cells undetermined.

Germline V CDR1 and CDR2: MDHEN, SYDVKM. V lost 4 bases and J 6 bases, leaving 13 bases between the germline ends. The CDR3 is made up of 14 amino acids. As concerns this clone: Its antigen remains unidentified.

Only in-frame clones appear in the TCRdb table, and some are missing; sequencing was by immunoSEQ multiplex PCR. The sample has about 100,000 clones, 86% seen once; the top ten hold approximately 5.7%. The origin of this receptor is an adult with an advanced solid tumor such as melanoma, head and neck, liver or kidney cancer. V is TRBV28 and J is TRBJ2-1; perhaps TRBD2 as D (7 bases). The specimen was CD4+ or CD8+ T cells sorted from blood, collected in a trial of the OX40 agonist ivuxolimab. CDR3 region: CASSSGGRGNEQFF. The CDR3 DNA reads TGTGCCAGCAGTTCGGGGGGCCGAGGCAATGAGCAGTTCTTC.